This TCR beta chain was retrieved from a study of blood T cell repertoires in COVID-19 (dated by TCRdb to 2020 to 2022). Study-wide context: Collaborator samples came from the United States, Italy and Spain and covered acute and convalescent phases of COVID-19. The material from the prospective study consisted of cDNA or gDNA derived from T cells, B-cell-depleted T cells, or PBMCs. The dataset comprised deeply sampled blood TCRbeta repertoires from subjects exposed to, actively infected with, or recovered from COVID-19. A freely available public database, intended as a resource for researchers studying the immune response to SARS-CoV-2, is where the repertoires were released. Samples came from the ongoing ImmuneRACE study (first 160 participants) plus 1,254 subjects from 6 global collaborators. A de-identified subject ID, COVID-19 status, age in years and sex were almost always included in the sample metadata. Where available, HLA class I and class II types were taken from metadata supplied by the sample provider and were not determined by assay-based typing.

TCRbeta CDR3 regions were amplified from genomic DNA using the immunoSEQ Assay, a bias-controlled multiplex PCR. The original pipeline was this. Nucleated cell counts per sample were estimated from amplification of reference gene primers within the assay. To quantify the absolute abundance of each unique TCRbeta CDR3 rearrangement, sequence reads were collapsed and filtered. For each sample, productive Simpson clonality was calculated as the square root of Simpson's diversity index across productive rearrangements. What TCRdb holds here is the immuneACCESS table cut down to in-frame rearrangements. Part of the clones is not present; checked against another copy, under half of the missing clones reflect an unresolved V gene, and the others are unexplained. D and trimming were read from the DNA, whereas the V and J calls and clone size are those reported in that table. The table for this sample lists about 310,000 clones; around nine tenths of them were counted only once. The ten most abundant clones make up over 8% of the sample.

On the study overall, not on this receptor specifically: The quantity of clinical and demographic metadata differed by source and by participant and was supplied without curation.

Participants in the prospective study were enrolled through a virtual design, were aged roughly 18 to 100 years, and lived in about two dozen United States geographic areas. In the prospective study, participants were assigned to cohorts based on the clinical history participants reported in a screening survey and a study questionnaire. Recovered participants in ImmuneRACE Cohort 3 were defined as having two consecutive negative NP/OP PCR tests, clearance from a healthcare professional, or resolution of symptoms. Each participant in the prospective study had whole blood, serum and a nasopharyngeal or oropharyngeal swab collected by mobile phlebotomists. Over an approximately two-month period, participants in the prospective study had the option of providing additional blood draws and questionnaires. Before DNA extraction, blood samples from the prospective study were shipped at room temperature or frozen.

V has 7 bases trimmed and J has 4 bases trimmed; junction bases matching no gene number 10. The CDR3 numbers 16 residues from cysteine through phenylalanine. The entry retains the CDR3 DNA only, 48 bases that are in frame from base 1. CDR1 and CDR2, looked up from the germline V gene (reference sequence), are MNHEY and SMNVEV. Regarding this clone: The specificity of this receptor is unknown. No much larger clone is present one base from it, and per-base qualities are unavailable.

The source is a middle-aged woman who had recovered from COVID-19. This sequence uses TRBV27 and TRBJ2-7, with 13 bases in between that match TRBD2. Sequencing was carried out using PBMCs or T cells enriched from blood (not recorded which). The sequenced DNA: TGTGCCAGCAAACTAGCGGGAGGGCCGGGTCAGTACGAGCAGTACTTC. This yields the protein CASKLAGGPGQYEQYF.